This T cell receptor (beta chain) was obtained from a study of blood T cell repertoires in COVID-19. This CDR3 is built from 14 residues. The germline gives CDR1 LGHDT, CDR2 YNNKEL (reference sequence). Trimming shortened V by 3 bases and J by 4 bases, and 10 bases separated the two germline ends. Sequencing used immunoSEQ multiplex PCR; TCRdb keeps in-frame clones, though not all of them. The sample includes a few hundred thousand clones, about nine tenths of them seen just once. The sequencing sample was made of peripheral blood. The chain links TRBV3-1 (or the pseudogene TRBV3-2) to TRBJ1-3; D gene ambiguous. This clonotype was sampled from a woman aged 30 to 39 with COVID-19, enrolled during active disease. Here the CDR3 DNA reads TGTGCCAGCAGCCAGTTGAGGGCCGGAAACACCATATATTTT. Protein sequence: CASSQLRAGNTIYF.